Listed below are T cell receptor beta chains from one sample, sequenced in a study of blood T cell repertoires in COVID-19. Only in-frame clones appear in the TCRdb table, and some are missing; sequencing was by immunoSEQ multiplex PCR. Among 100,000 to 150,000 clones listed, 80% to 85% were seen once. The sequencing sample was made of peripheral blood. Receptors originate from a woman younger than 45 who had recovered from COVID-19. The CDR3 runs from the conserved cysteine through the conserved F or W. Clone size, where shown, is once, few, many, or a class for clones that have expanded.

>TRBV12-3/TRBV12-4|.
CASTGTSSYEQYF
>TRBV5-1|.
CASSLNSGGAYEQFF
>TRBV19|few
CASSIGTAFYGYTF
>TRBV5-6|.
CASSLARDPYYGYTF
>TRBV13|.
CASSRRDNLIVHEQYF
>TRBV6-5|.
CASSLAGGFTGELFF
>TRBV2|.
CASRAGYGYTF
>TRBV5-6|.
CASSLPTTSGTYEQYF
>TRBV6-1|.
CASSERLAALSYEQYF
>TRBV29-1|.
CSGRDGTEAFF
>TRBV9|.
CASSAGTGTEAFF
>TRBV15|once
CATSSRDRAEKLFF
>TRBV6-6|.
CASSGTGDYGYTF
>TRBV23-1|.
CASSQQDNLRLPCMNTEAFF
>TRBV27|.
CASSPDRGRGYTF
>TRBV30|.
CAWSESPLAGRETQYF
>TRBV12-3/TRBV12-4|.
CASNRQGGSPLHF
>TRBV3-1/TRBV3-2|.
CASSPGSGPGELFF
>TRBV11-2|.
CASSHKGREGTEAFF
>TRBV9|.
CASSVGDYLGIADTQYF
>TRBV5-1|few
CASSPRRDTEAFF
>TRBV7-6|.
CASRRGQGRDTGELFF
>TRBV5-8|.
CASSPRVGIAKNIQYF
>TRBV7-3|.
CASSASGANTGELFF
>TRBV14|few
CASSSIRWSGDEQYF
>TRBV14|.
CASSQDMTGNGYTF
>TRBV10-3|.
CAISDSGEWANEQYF
>TRBV19|once
CASSINRGQGKDSGNTIYF
>TRBV7-7|once
CASSPDGYTF
>TRBV27|.
CASSTTGSYEQYF
>TRBV6-1|.
CASSEWGGSTDTQYF
>TRBV30|few
CAWRGTGEGSPLHF
>TRBV6-4|.
CASSDSPGGYNEQFF
>TRBV27|.
CASNKDSFNSPLHF
>TRBV11-2|.
CASSLVGWRTGDHEQYF
>TRBV3-1/TRBV3-2|.
CASSQDIVEEGAGEKLFF
>TRBV11-2|.
CASSPNRVTYGYTF
>TRBV12-2|.
CASRPISGVGYTF
>TRBV2|once
CASREGTGRTNEKLFF